This section outlines one T cell receptor beta chain sequence together with its context. Antigen: not known. The sample is drawn from a study of cytomegalovirus exposure and HLA in healthy donors. With 60 Vbeta and 13 Jbeta primers, the PCR was carried out. As processed by the authors: Around 11 million shared chains were among the about 80 million unique TCR beta chains that a later analysis counted. The method was immunoSEQ multiplex PCR; TCRdb's version includes in-frame clones alone and lacks a portion of them. That table is the source of V, J and clone size, and D and trimming were worked out from the DNA. The sample includes some 60,000 clones, over 60% of them seen just once. The CDR3 loop spans 15 amino acids. Germline V gene sequence: CDR1 MDHEN, CDR2 SYDVKM. V lost 8 bases, J lost 8 bases, and 21 bases lay in between. Findings of the study overall: Association of 16,951 TCR beta sequences with HLA alleles was found at 0.05 false discovery rate in a later analysis. Presence/absence analyses treated sequencing depth as roughly uniform across donors. It was likely that a cluster of highly shared sequence variants was a sequencing artifact.

This sequence was found in a woman aged 25 to 45 in good health and CMV-seronegative. The chain uses TRBV28 and TRBJ1-4, with a weak D call TRBD1 (6 bases). The specimen sequenced was PBMCs. The chain's CDR3 is CASSLGAMLEEKLFF. CDR3 coding DNA: TGTGCCAGCTCCTTGGGGGCGATGTTGGAGGAAAAACTGTTTTTT.